Shown below are 16 T cell receptor beta chains from a single sample sequenced in a study of T-cell memory formation after mild COVID-19. TCRdb re-analysed the 5' RACE reads in MiXCR, keeping a single row per CDR3 protein. Among about 470,000 distinct CDR3 sequences, around 27% were seen once, and the ten largest hold approximately 12%. The sequenced sample was PBMCs or a T cell subset sorted from them (not recorded which). Receptors were obtained from an adult woman who had mild COVID-19 (a few samples of this study predate the infection). Cell type and time point are not known.

This clonotype was detected a few times. The rearrangement joins TRBV6-5 to TRBJ2-1; D may be TRBD1 (7 bases). The CDR3 length is 16 residues. CDR1 is MNHEY, CDR2 SVGAGI, per germline. V lost 0 bases and J lost 4, with 13 bases in between. The CDR3 is CASSYSSRGVYNEQFF. In DNA form, the CDR3 reads TGTGCCAGCAGTTACTCCAGCAGGGGGGTATACAATGAGCAGTTCTTC.

This clonotype has a handful of counts. This chain connects TRBV18 to TRBJ2-3, with D possibly being TRBD2 (6 bases). Germline values: CDR1 KGHSH, CDR2 LQKENI. V lost 3 bases to trimming and J lost 3 bases, with 7 bases between them. The CDR3 loop spans 13 amino acids. Here the CDR3 DNA reads TGTGCCAGCTCACCGGCGGGAACAGATACGCAGTATTTT. It yields the protein CASSPAGTDTQYF.

Only a few counts were recorded for this clonotype. The chain couples TRBV4-2 to TRBJ1-1; D unclear. This CDR3 contains 17 residues. From germline, CDR1 is LGHNA and CDR2 YNFKEQ. V was shortened by 4 bases and J by 0 bases, with 18 bases between the two germline ends. The CDR3: CASSPLRRSGMNTEAFF. The CDR3 bases are TGTGCCAGCAGCCCCCTTCGTCGAAGCGGTATGAACACTGAAGCTTTCTTT.

This rearrangement joins TRBV30 to TRBJ2-1, with 8 bases lining up with TRBD2. The CDR3 sequence is 15 residues long. The trim removed 2 bases at V and 4 bases at J, leaving 7 bases unmatched. Germline V gene sequence: CDR1 GTSNPN, CDR2 SVGIG (reference sequence). The CDR3 protein is CAWSRGSGAYNEQFF. As DNA, the CDR3 is TGTGCCTGGAGTCGAGGTAGCGGGGCATACAATGAGCAGTTCTTC.

This clonotype appeared a few times. The J gene is TRBJ1-2, the V gene TRBV3-1; D uncertain. CDR3 length equals 12 residues. V shed 1 base and J shed 8 bases, with 8 bases lying between them. Germline CDR1 is LGHDT and CDR2 is YNNKEL (reference sequence). The chain's CDR3 is CASSQVREGYTF. The CDR3 nucleotides read TGTGCCAGCAGCCAAGTACGGGAAGGCTACACCTTC. Full variable domain (missing parts from reference TRBV3-1 and TRBJ1-2): DTAVSQTPKYLVTQMGNDKSIKCEQNLGHDTMYWYKQDSKKFLKIMFSYNNKELIINETVPNRFSPKSPDKAHLNLHINSLELGDSAVYFCASSQVREGYTFGSGTRLTVV.

A few counts support this clonotype. The V call is TRBV3-1, the J call TRBJ1-1; maybe TRBD1 (5 bases). The germline V gene has CDR1 LGHDT and CDR2 YNNKEL (reference sequence). The CDR3 has 17 residues. Deletions cut 0 bases from V and 2 bases from J, with 16 bases between. The CDR3 here is CASSQDIGERGNTEAFF. In nucleotides, the CDR3 is TGTGCCAGCAGCCAAGATATAGGGGAACGAGGAAACACTGAAGCTTTCTTT.

This clonotype occurred a few times. The gene calls are TRBV7-2 and TRBJ1-3; 7 bases fit TRBD1. The germline V gene has CDR1 SGHTA and CDR2 FQGNSA. Trimming removed 0 bases from V and 0 bases from J; junction bases left unmatched: 2. The CDR3 runs to 16 residues. This CDR3 reads CASSLAGTASGNTIYF. CDR3 bases: TGTGCCAGCAGCTTAGCGGGGACAGCCTCTGGAAACACCATATATTTT.

This clonotype was seen a handful of times. V usage is TRBV7-9 and J usage is TRBJ1-1; TRBD1 is a possible D gene (5 bases). The CDR3 loop spans 15 amino acids. Germline-derived CDR1 and CDR2 are SEHNR and FQNEAQ (reference sequence). The V end was cut by 2 bases, the J end by 4 bases, with 14 bases between. CDR3 bases: TGTGCCAGCAGCTTAACTGCAGGGTTGGGCACTGAAGCTTTCTTT. It specifies CASSLTAGLGTEAFF. The entire variable domain, with the rest obtained from reference TRBV7-9 and TRBJ1-1, is as follows: DTGVSQNPRHKITKRGQNVTFRCDPISEHNRLYWYRQTLGQGPEFLTYFQNEAQLEKSRLLSDRFSAERPKGSFSTLEIQRTEQGDSAMYLCASSLTAGLGTEAFFGQGTRLTVV.

This clonotype was detected many times. The chain has TRBV15 and TRBJ2-5; D gene uncertain. CDR1 LNHNV and CDR2 YYDKDF come from the germline V gene (reference sequence). V shed 0 bases and J shed 4 bases, with 15 bases lying between them. The CDR3 sequence is 16 residues long. The CDR3 nucleotides are TGTGCCACCAGCAGAGATCGGGCGCTGCCCTCAGAGACCCAGTACTTC. Its translation is CATSRDRALPSETQYF.

The V call is TRBV7-3, the J call TRBJ2-3; the D is unclear. CDR3 size: 16 residues. The germline CDR1 and CDR2 sequences are SGHTA and FQGTGA. Trimming left V 4 bases short and J 2 bases short, with 16 bases between. In nucleotides, the CDR3 is TGTGCCAGCAGCTCCCTGGGGATGGAGACCACAGATACGCAGTATTTT. It yields the protein CASSSLGMETTDTQYF.

There are a few counts of this clonotype. The gene calls are TRBV11-2 and TRBJ1-2; D not certain. There are 14 residues in the CDR3. The germline gives CDR1 SGHAT, CDR2 FQNNGV. V gave up 0 bases and J gave up 1 base, with 6 bases separating them. The CDR3 coding sequence is TGTGCCAGCAGCTTAGAGGCAGATAACTATGGCTACACCTTC. It encodes CASSLEADNYGYTF.

A few counts support this clonotype. The rearrangement uses TRBV4-3 and TRBJ2-1, with TRBD2 matching 10 bases. Losses at the gene ends were 3 bases for V and 7 bases for J; bases not matched to a gene: 9. The CDR3 runs 16 residues. Per germline, CDR1 LGHNA and CDR2 YSLEER. As DNA, the CDR3 is TGCGCCAGCAGCCATCAGACAGAACTAGCGGGGAATGAGCAGTTCTTC. It codes for CASSHQTELAGNEQFF.

Details on this clonotype: Germline is not matched at one junction end, which may reflect a read error. The J gene is TRBJ2-1, the V gene TRBV11-2, with D perhaps TRBD1 (6 bases). The CDR3 is 15 amino acids. Germline-derived CDR1 and CDR2 are SGHAT and FQNNGV. This CDR3 is CASSFRQVSYTEQFF. The CDR3 bases are TGTGCCAGCAGCTTCCGACAGGTCTCCTACACTGAGCAGTTCTTC.

Only a few counts were recorded for this clonotype. The chain links TRBV6-6 to TRBJ2-5, with D possibly TRBD1 on 5 matching bases. The V end lost 6 bases, the J end lost 3 bases, and 14 bases lay between the germline ends. The CDR3 sequence is 14 residues long. CDR1 is MNHNY, CDR2 SVGAGI, per germline (reference sequence). The CDR3 region is CASSLGVAKETQYF. The CDR3 coding sequence is TGTGCCAGCAGCCTAGGGGTCGCTAAAGAGACCCAGTACTTC.

This clonotype was observed at least ten times. V usage is TRBV29-1 and J usage is TRBJ2-1; D possibly uses TRBD1 or TRBD2 (5 bases each). V was pared by 4 bases and J by 4 bases, with 8 bases between. CDR3 length: 12 amino acids. The germline V gene has CDR1 SQVTM and CDR2 ANQGSEA. As DNA, the CDR3 is TGCAGCGTTGGGGACGGTTACAATGAGCAGTTCTTC. This encodes CSVGDGYNEQFF.

V is TRBV29-1 and J is TRBJ2-3; D is ambiguous. The CDR3 sequence is 13 residues long. The germline gives CDR1 SQVTM, CDR2 ANQGSEA. CDR3 loop: CSFLEYGPDTQYF. In DNA form, the CDR3 reads TGCAGTTTTTTGGAGTACGGTCCAGATACGCAGTATTTT.